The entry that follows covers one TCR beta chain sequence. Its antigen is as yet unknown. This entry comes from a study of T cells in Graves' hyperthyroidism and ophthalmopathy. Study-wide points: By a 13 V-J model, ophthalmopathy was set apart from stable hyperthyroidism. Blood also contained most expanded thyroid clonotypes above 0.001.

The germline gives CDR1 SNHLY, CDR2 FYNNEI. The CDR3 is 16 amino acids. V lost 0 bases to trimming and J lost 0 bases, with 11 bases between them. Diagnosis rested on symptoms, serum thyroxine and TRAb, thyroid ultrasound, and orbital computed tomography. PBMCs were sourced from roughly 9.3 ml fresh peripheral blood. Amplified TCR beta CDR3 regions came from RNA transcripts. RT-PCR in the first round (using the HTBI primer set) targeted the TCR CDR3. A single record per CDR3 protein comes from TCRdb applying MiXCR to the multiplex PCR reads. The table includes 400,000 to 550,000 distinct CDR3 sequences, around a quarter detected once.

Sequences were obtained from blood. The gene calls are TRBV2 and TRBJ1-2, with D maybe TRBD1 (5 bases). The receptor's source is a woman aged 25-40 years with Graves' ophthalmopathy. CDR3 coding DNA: TGTGCCAGCAGTGAAGCTCAGGGACTAGCTAACTATGGCTACACCTTC. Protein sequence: CASSEAQGLANYGYTF.